This entry concerns a single T cell receptor beta chain. Antigen specificity is unknown. Germline and junction disagree at one end, which may indicate a read error. The method was immunoSEQ multiplex PCR; TCRdb's version includes in-frame clones alone and lacks a portion of them. This sample has around 330,000 clones, with over 65% found just once. Germline assignment: CDR1 SSHAT and CDR2 FNYEAQ (reference sequence). The CDR3 has 12 residues. The data originate from a study of shared clonotypes between healthy human individuals. General study findings and limits: It was observed that 5% to 6% of naive CD4 clonotypes were shared across a few donors. A small donor pool kept down the genetic and exposure-history diversity that was represented.

The gene calls are TRBV7-7 and TRBJ2-2; D is ambiguous. The sample was memory CD4+ T cells sorted from blood. As for subset: CD45RA-negative fraction. The source of this sequence is a man aged 25-45 years in good health. The DNA for the CDR3 is TGTGCTAGCAGTCTCGACTCCGGGGAGCTGTTTTTT. This gives the protein CASSLDSGELFF.